The next 13 T cell receptor beta chains were all read from a single sample in a study of cytomegalovirus exposure and HLA in healthy donors. PCR amplification relied on 60 Vbeta primers (plus 13 Jbeta primers). Libraries were prepared by immunoSEQ multiplex PCR; TCRdb keeps only in-frame clonotypes and omits some of them. Of roughly 190,000 clones in the sample, 9.5% to 15% are singletons; the top ten hold about 8%. What was sequenced was PBMCs. The receptors stem from a man between 45 and 60 years old in good health and CMV-seropositive.

The chain joins TRBV29-1 to TRBJ2-3; 9 bases are shared with TRBD1. The CDR3 sequence is 15 residues long. J was trimmed by 4 bases and V by 5 bases; bases with no gene match: 10. The germline CDR1 and CDR2 sequences are SQVTM and ANQGSEA. The CDR3 spells CSVRRDRVDSDTQYF. CDR3 bases: TGCAGCGTTCGGAGGGACAGGGTAGATTCAGATACGCAGTATTTT.

This clone was seen a handful of times. J is TRBJ1-3 and V is TRBV20-1; D is unclear. Trimming stripped 7 bases from V and 1 base from J, with 5 bases between. This CDR3 is 11 amino acids long. The V gene's germline CDR1 is DFQATT and CDR2 SNEGSKA (reference sequence). This CDR3 reads CSVLSGNTIYF. The CDR3 coding sequence is TGCAGTGTTCTATCTGGAAACACCATATATTTT.

Worth noting for this clone: Other DNA sequences of this sample code for an identical CDR3. The rearrangement joins TRBV5-6 to TRBJ2-5; TRBD2 agrees at 9 bases. V lost 3 bases, J lost 0 bases, and 12 bases stayed unmatched. The CDR3 loop spans 18 amino acids. The V gene's germline CDR1 is SGHDT and CDR2 YYEEEE. The CDR3 loop is CASSSTLVSGGHQETQYF. CDR3 coding DNA: TGTGCCAGCAGCTCAACGTTAGTCAGCGGGGGGCACCAAGAGACCCAGTACTTC.

This clone has just a few counts. Other DNA sequences in the sample encode the same CDR3. The chain is built from TRBV6-5 and TRBJ1-2, with 8 bases aligning to TRBD1. V shed 10 bases and J 8 bases; nucleotides not matched to a gene: 15. This CDR3 has 14 amino acids. Germline V CDR1 and CDR2: MNHEY, SVGAGI. Written as DNA, the CDR3 is TGTGCCACCCACGGGACAGGATGGTTCCGCGGCTACACCTTC. Protein product: CATHGTGWFRGYTF.

There are a few counts of this clone. This chain links TRBV7-8 with TRBJ1-1; 8 positions match TRBD1. Germline CDR1 is SGHVS and CDR2 is FQNEAQ. The J segment lost 2 bases and the V segment lost 7 bases, leaving 6 bases of the junction unmatched. This CDR3 has 14 residues. CDR3 DNA sequence: TGTGCCAGCAAACGGACAGGGCTAAACACTGAAGCTTTCTTT. Protein: CASKRTGLNTEAFF.

This clone was detected only a few times. The CDR3 sequence is CASGGGWGTEAFF. The CDR3 DNA is TGTGCCAGCGGAGGGGGCTGGGGGACTGAAGCTTTCTTT. The V call is TRBV2, the J call TRBJ1-1; TRBD1 agrees at 7 bases. There are 13 residues in the CDR3. Germline assignment: CDR1 SNHLY and CDR2 FYNNEI. The junction had 8 bases not matched to a gene; V was cut back by 8 bases and J by 5 bases.

The V call is TRBV5-1, the J call TRBJ2-1; 10 bases match TRBD1. Germline lookup yields CDR1 SGHRS and CDR2 YFSETQ. The trim removed 4 bases at V and 3 bases at J, leaving 1 base unmatched. There are 14 residues in the CDR3. CDR3 amino acids: CASSGTGVYNEQFF. The CDR3 coding sequence is TGCGCCAGCAGCGGGACAGGGGTCTACAATGAGCAGTTCTTC.

This clone has a handful of counts. The chain has TRBV30 and TRBJ2-5; 8 bases match TRBD1. With V trimmed by 7 bases and J by 7 bases, 8 bases remained unmatched. Germline CDR1 reads GTSNPN; CDR2 reads SVGIG (reference sequence). This CDR3 is built from 12 residues. In DNA, the CDR3 is TGTGCCTACCGACAGGGGCAGGGGACCCAGTACTTC. Amino acid sequence: CAYRQGQGTQYF.

This clone was detected a few times. The V and J genes are TRBV5-1 and TRBJ2-2; TRBD2 matches 11 bases. V shed 1 base, J shed 2 bases, and the junction held 1 base outside the gene matches. The CDR3 extends over 16 amino acids. Looked up from germline, CDR1 is SGHRS and CDR2 is YFSETQ. The CDR3 loop is CASSLLAGGNTGELFF. Written as DNA, the CDR3 is TGCGCCAGCAGCTTGCTAGCGGGGGGTAACACCGGGGAGCTGTTTTTT.

The rearrangement links TRBV9 to TRBJ1-2, with a tentative D call TRBD1 (6 bases). V lost 4 bases, J lost 4 bases, and 20 bases lay in between. The CDR3 loop spans 16 amino acids. The germline V gene encodes CDR1 SGDLS and CDR2 YYNGEE. CDR3 in DNA: TGTGCCAGCAGCCGTTTGGGACACTCTTTTAGCTATGGCTACACCTTC. It is translated as CASSRLGHSFSYGYTF.

The rearrangement links TRBV7-2 to TRBJ2-5; tentatively, D is TRBD2 (7 bases). This CDR3 region has 16 residues. The germline V gene has CDR1 SGHTA and CDR2 FQGNSA. V lost 5 bases and J lost 4, with 20 bases in between. CDR3 protein: CASSPWGGAPSETQYF. The CDR3 bases are TGTGCCAGCAGCCCCTGGGGGGGGGCCCCCTCAGAGACCCAGTACTTC. The entire variable domain, with the rest obtained from reference TRBV7-2 and TRBJ2-5, is as follows: GAGVSQSPSNKVTEKGKDVELRCDPISGHTALYWYRQSLGQGLEFLIYFQGNSAPDKSGLPSDRFSAERTGGSVSTLTIQRTQQEDSAVYLCASSPWGGAPSETQYFGPGTRLLVL.

This clone has more than one count but fewer than ten. The chain carries TRBV5-8 and TRBJ2-7; 8 nucleotides line up with TRBD2. CDR1 is SGHTS, CDR2 YDEGEE, per germline. The V gene end was trimmed by 2 bases and the J gene end by 6 bases; junction bases not matched to a gene: 1. This CDR3 has 12 residues. The CDR3 nucleotides are TGTGCCAGCAGCTTCGCGGGAGGCGAGCAGTACTTC. Its translation: CASSFAGGEQYF.

A note on this clone: The sample carries other DNA sequences with the same CDR3. The chain links TRBV15 to TRBJ1-5; perhaps TRBD1 as D (5 bases). The length of the CDR3 is 15 residues. Germline CDR1 is LNHNV and CDR2 is YYDKDF (reference sequence). V was cut by 0 bases and J by 5 bases, with 11 bases left in between. The CDR3 reads CATSRDQGGDQPQHF. The CDR3 coding sequence is TGTGCCACCAGCAGAGATCAGGGCGGAGATCAGCCCCAGCATTTT.